This TCR beta chain was observed in a study of T cell repertoires in cytomegalovirus infection. The overall study: Public TCR beta signatures indicated both CMV infection and matching HLA type.

Points from the study as a whole: Summed frequency of shared TCR beta families picked out CMV carriers who also had the relevant HLA. HLA-C-restricted CMV clonotypes gave the most frequent clonotype in two of eight donors.

This clonotype occurred a few times. The target antigen is unknown. TCRdb re-analysed the reads in MiXCR, keeping a single row per CDR3 protein. The repertoire holds hundreds of thousands of distinct CDR3 sequences, with roughly 15% as singletons. The CDR3 totals 13 residues. Looked up from germline, CDR1 is KGHDR and CDR2 is SFDVKD. V gave up 4 bases and J gave up 12 bases, with 14 bases separating them. The rearrangement uses TRBV24-1 and TRBJ1-4, with D tentatively TRBD1 (5 bases). This sequence originates from a human donor in good health (CMV status not recorded). Some clones in this sample may be carry-over from other donors' samples. Sequencing used PBMCs. This CDR3 is CATSDAGGRELFF. CDR3 nucleotides: TGTGCCACCAGTGACGCGGGGGGGAGGGAACTGTTTTTT.